Presented here are 27 T cell receptor beta chains from one specimen sequenced in a study of OX40 agonist ivuxolimab in advanced cancers. The protocol was immunoSEQ multiplex PCR, while the TCRdb copy is restricted to in-frame clones and leaves out a portion. Of over 55,000 clones listed, more than 70% are singletons. Sample: CD4+ or CD8+ T cells sorted from blood, taken in a trial of the OX40 agonist ivuxolimab. These receptors originate from an adult with an advanced solid tumor such as melanoma, head and neck, liver or kidney cancer.

This clone was picked up one time. The chain is built from TRBV2 and TRBJ2-5; D unclear. The germline CDR1 and CDR2 sequences are SNHLY and FYNNEI. The CDR3 spans 13 residues. V gave up 6 bases and J gave up 6 bases, with 14 bases separating them. CDR3 DNA sequence: TGTGCCAGCAGGTCGCGGACGGAAAAGACCCAGTACTTC. Amino acid sequence: CASRSRTEKTQYF.

The rearrangement uses TRBV5-4 and TRBJ1-4; D may be TRBD1 (5 bases). With 4 bases removed from V and 6 bases from J, the gap between germline ends came to 13 bases. There are 14 residues in the CDR3. Germline CDR1 is SGHNT and CDR2 is YYREEE (reference sequence). The DNA for the CDR3 is TGTGCCAGCAGCCCCGGGACGTTAGATGAAAAACTGTTTTTT. Translation: CASSPGTLDEKLFF. Full variable domain (remainder filled in from reference TRBV5-4 and TRBJ1-4): ETGVTQSPTHLIKTRGQQVTLRCSSQSGHNTVSWYQQALGQGPQFIFQYYREEENGRGNFPPRFSGLQFPNYSSELNVNALELDDSALYLCASSPGTLDEKLFFGSGTQLSVL.

The sample holds one count of this clone. The V call is TRBV5-5, the J call TRBJ2-1; TRBD1 is a possible D gene (6 bases). This CDR3 has 14 amino acids. Deletions cut 1 base from V and 9 bases from J, with 14 bases between. From germline, CDR1 is SGHKS and CDR2 YYEKEE (reference sequence). This CDR3 is CASSLRVRGGEQFF. CDR3 sequence (DNA): TGTGCCAGCAGCTTGAGGGTCAGGGGCGGTGAGCAGTTCTTC.

The rearrangement links TRBV7-9 to TRBJ1-2; TRBD1 matches 9 bases. Germline CDR1 reads SEHNR; CDR2 reads FQNEAQ (reference sequence). The ends lost 2 bases at V and 6 bases at J; junction bases unmatched: 4. This CDR3 contains 14 residues. Here the CDR3 DNA reads TGTGCCAGCAGCTTAACGGACAGGGGCCATGGCTACACCTTC. Protein product: CASSLTDRGHGYTF.

The chain employs TRBV6-1 and TRBJ1-4, with D perhaps matching TRBD1 (5 bases). Germline V gene data show CDR1 as MNHNS and CDR2 as SASEGT. V was trimmed by 8 bases and J by 7 bases, leaving 14 bases between them. This CDR3 contains 13 residues. CDR3 in amino acids: CASGEGWLEKLFF. DNA of the CDR3: TGTGCCAGCGGGGAGGGGTGGCTTGAAAAACTGTTTTTT.

The CDR3 DNA sequence: TGTGCCAGCAGCTTCTTAGATGGCTACACCTTC. Its translation is CASSFLDGYTF. The J gene is TRBJ1-2, the V gene TRBV7-9; D is unclear. The V gene's germline CDR1 is SEHNR and CDR2 FQNEAQ (reference sequence). Trimming removed 3 bases from V and 6 bases from J, with 5 bases in between. The CDR3 loop spans 11 amino acids.

The chain links TRBV10-3 to TRBJ1-3; D may be TRBD1 (6 bases). Germline loops: CDR1 ENHRY, CDR2 SYGVKD. V was trimmed by 6 bases and J by 2 bases, leaving 8 bases between them. CDR3 size: 13 residues. The chain's CDR3 is CAIRWTAGNTIYF. In nucleotides, the CDR3 is TGTGCCATCAGATGGACAGCTGGAAACACCATATATTTT.

The chain uses TRBV7-6 and TRBJ1-5; the match to TRBD1 covers 9 bases. Germline CDR1 is SGHVS and CDR2 is FNYEAQ. Trimming at V came to 1 base and at J to 2 bases, leaving 0 bases not matched to a gene. The CDR3 spans 15 residues. The CDR3 DNA sequence: TGTGCCAGCAGCTTAGGGGACAGGGGCAATCAGCCCCAGCATTTT. It encodes CASSLGDRGNQPQHF.

The chain combines TRBV4-2 with TRBJ2-1; perhaps TRBD2 as D (5 bases). From germline, CDR1 is LGHNA and CDR2 YNFKEQ. Trimming removed 5 bases from V and 0 bases from J, with 14 bases in between. The CDR3 contains 16 residues. CDR3 bases: TGTGCCAGCAGCTCACGGACTGCGAGCTCCTACAATGAGCAGTTCTTC. Protein: CASSSRTASSYNEQFF.

The rearrangement uses TRBV7-9 and TRBJ2-4; TRBD1 agrees at 9 bases. With 5 bases clipped from V and 1 base from J, the junction kept 6 bases outside the gene matches. CDR1 and CDR2 from the germline V gene are SEHNR and FQNEAQ (reference sequence). The CDR3 has 16 amino acids. The CDR3 nucleotides read TGTGCCAGCAGCCCAAAGGGACAGGGTGCCAAAAACATTCAGTACTTC. It translates to CASSPKGQGAKNIQYF.

This chain connects TRBV5-1 to TRBJ1-4, with D possibly being TRBD1 (5 bases). Germline V gives CDR1 SGHRS, CDR2 YFSETQ. This CDR3 spans 17 amino acids. The V end lost 0 bases, the J end lost 4 bases, and 16 bases lay between the germline ends. CDR3 protein: CASSLGGRGAGNEKLFF. The CDR3 region has the DNA TGCGCCAGCAGCTTGGGTGGAAGGGGCGCAGGTAATGAAAAACTGTTTTTT.

This sequence joins TRBV6-1 and TRBJ2-7, with 8 bases identical to TRBD2. V lost 8 bases and J lost 7; bases outside the gene matches: 13. Germline CDR1 MNHNS, CDR2 SASEGT. This CDR3 comprises 14 residues. DNA of the CDR3: TGTGCCAGCCCCAGCGGGGGTGTGGCTAGGGAGCAGTACTTC. Translated, it gives CASPSGGVAREQYF.

The chain links TRBV6-1 to TRBJ1-1; D unclear. The CDR3 is 12 residues long. Germline loops: CDR1 MNHNS, CDR2 SASEGT. Trimming stripped 2 bases from V and 10 bases from J, with 11 bases between. CDR3 loop: CASSEYPAGAFF. The CDR3 DNA reads TGTGCCAGCAGTGAATACCCAGCGGGAGCTTTCTTT.

This CDR3 is CASSLADRLAGELFF. DNA of the CDR3: TGCGCCAGCAGCTTGGCGGACAGATTGGCCGGGGAGCTGTTTTTT. V gene TRBV5-1 combines with J gene TRBJ2-2; tentative D call: TRBD1 (6 bases). The germline CDR1 and CDR2 sequences are SGHRS and YFSETQ. The CDR3 has 15 amino acids. V gave up 0 bases and J gave up 6 bases, with 12 bases separating them.

V usage is TRBV5-6 and J usage is TRBJ2-7, with D tentatively TRBD1 (5 bases). Germline V lookup: CDR1 SGHDT, CDR2 YYEEEE. With 0 bases removed from V and 7 bases from J, the gap between germline ends came to 5 bases. The CDR3 totals 11 residues. DNA of the CDR3: TGTGCCAGCAGCTTGGGACAGGAGCAGTACTTC. The encoded protein is CASSLGQEQYF.

The J gene is TRBJ2-7, the V gene TRBV27, with 10 bases identical to TRBD2. The ends lost 6 bases at V and 2 bases at J; junction bases unmatched: 4. Germline CDR1 and CDR2: MNHEY and SMNVEV (reference sequence). This CDR3 region has 14 residues. The CDR3 DNA reads as TGTGCCAGCAGCCCAACTAGCGGGGCCTACGAGCAGTACTTC. Its translation: CASSPTSGAYEQYF.

The table lists this clone with a few counts. The V gene is TRBV5-5, the J gene TRBJ1-1; 8 nucleotides agree with TRBD1. V lost 0 bases, J lost 4 bases, and 8 bases stayed unmatched. Germline CDR1 reads SGHKS; CDR2 reads YYEKEE (reference sequence). This CDR3 comprises 16 residues. The CDR3 DNA follows: TGTGCCAGCAGCTTGGATTTAGACAGGGGCCCCACTGAAGCTTTCTTT. This translates into CASSLDLDRGPTEAFF. The variable domain in full, completed from reference TRBV5-5 and TRBJ1-1, reads DAGVTQSPTHLIKTRGQQVTLRCSPISGHKSVSWYQQVLGQGPQFIFQYYEKEERGRGNFPDRFSARQFPNYSSELNVNALLLGDSALYLCASSLDLDRGPTEAFFGQGTRLTVV.

The rearrangement links TRBV2 to TRBJ2-4, with 7 bases fitting TRBD1. Trimming cost V 5 bases and J 4 bases; bases outside gene matches: 2. Germline V lookup: CDR1 SNHLY, CDR2 FYNNEI. The CDR3 is 13 residues long. In DNA form, the CDR3 reads TGTGCCAGCAGTACAGGGGCGAAAAACATTCAGTACTTC. Protein sequence: CASSTGAKNIQYF.

The CDR3 region is CASSPNVGARSTDTQYF. The CDR3 nucleotides read TGTGCCAGCTCACCGAATGTGGGGGCGCGGAGCACAGATACGCAGTATTTT. The chain employs TRBV18 and TRBJ2-3; perhaps TRBD1 as D (6 bases). Looked up from germline, CDR1 is KGHSH and CDR2 is LQKENI. CDR3 length: 17 residues. V shed 3 bases and J shed 0 bases, with 16 bases lying between them.

The rearrangement links TRBV6-5 to TRBJ1-1; D is possibly TRBD1 (5 bases). Trimming took 5 bases from V and 5 from J, leaving 12 bases between them. Germline CDR1 MNHEY, CDR2 SVGAGI. The CDR3 covers 13 residues. The CDR3 bases are TGTGCCAGCAGTGCAGGGTCAAGGACTGAAGCTTTCTTT. Protein sequence: CASSAGSRTEAFF.

This clone was counted only a few times. J is TRBJ2-5 and V is TRBV4-2, with 7 bases matching TRBD2. Germline loops: CDR1 LGHNA, CDR2 YNFKEQ. The CDR3 is 16 residues long. Trimming removed 1 base from V and 1 base from J; junction bases left unmatched: 6. The CDR3, as DNA: TGTGCCAGCAGCCAAGGGGGTCTAGCGGCCCAAGAGACCCAGTACTTC. This codes for CASSQGGLAAQETQYF.

This clone is a singleton in its sample. The V and J genes are TRBV6-1 and TRBJ1-5; D possibly corresponds to TRBD1 (6 bases). This CDR3 has 15 amino acids. V shed 6 bases and J shed 2 bases, with 14 bases lying between them. CDR1 MNHNS and CDR2 SASEGT come from the germline V gene. The CDR3 loop is CASRGTGWGNQPQHF. The CDR3, as DNA: TGTGCCAGCAGGGGTACAGGGTGGGGCAATCAGCCCCAGCATTTT.

V is TRBV13 and J is TRBJ1-1, with 8 bases lining up with TRBD1. Germline assignment: CDR1 PRHDT and CDR2 FYEKMQ (reference sequence). This CDR3 has 15 residues. Losses at the gene ends were 5 bases for V and 6 bases for J; bases not matched to a gene: 11. CDR3 region: CASSPQLDRVPEAFF. CDR3 sequence (DNA): TGTGCCAGCAGCCCCCAATTGGACAGGGTCCCTGAAGCTTTCTTT.

This chain links TRBV6-1 with TRBJ1-1, with D hard to call. The CDR3 spans 14 residues. CDR1 is MNHNS and CDR2 is SASEGT in the germline V gene. Trimming pared 4 bases from V and 0 bases from J, leaving 9 bases between. In nucleotides, the CDR3 is TGTGCCAGCAGTGTGGGAGCTATGAACACTGAAGCTTTCTTT. It codes for CASSVGAMNTEAFF.

This clone was observed a handful of times. The junction does not match germline at one end; this may be a read error. The genes are TRBV7-8 and TRBJ1-2; TRBD1 matches at 7 bases. The CDR3 consists of 12 residues. CDR1 SGHVS and CDR2 FQNEAQ come from the germline V gene. As DNA, the CDR3 is TGTGCCAGCAGCTTAGTTGGGACAGACCGCTTCTTC. Its protein product is CASSLVGTDRFF.

The V gene is TRBV19, the J gene TRBJ2-3, with D tentatively TRBD2 (5 bases). This CDR3 comprises 16 residues. V was cut by 3 bases and J by 1 base, with 14 bases left in between. The germline V gene has CDR1 LNHDA and CDR2 SQIVND (reference sequence). The CDR3 DNA follows: TGTGCCAGTAGTATCGACTACTCCCTGGGCACAGATACGCAGTATTTT. This codes for CASSIDYSLGTDTQYF.

The rearrangement uses TRBV4-1 and TRBJ2-1; 12 bases map to TRBD1. J lost 0 bases, V lost 6 bases, and 12 bases had no gene match. Germline V CDR1 and CDR2: MGHRA, YSYEKL. The CDR3 sequence is 19 residues long. CDR3 in DNA: TGCGCCAGCAGGGGGGACAGGGGGCTCCAACGGAGCTCCTACAATGAGCAGTTCTTC. It is translated as CASRGDRGLQRSSYNEQFF.